This T cell receptor (beta chain) came from a study of shared clonotypes between healthy human individuals. About the study: Each donor contributed plates that comprised three CD4 naive, three CD4 memory, two CD8 naive and one CD8 memory.

The sample holds a few counts of this clone. Its antigen is not known. The same CDR3 arises from other DNA sequences in this sample as well. Deep-level running was used for the assay. Several immunoSEQ plates received, in even portions, the genomic DNA of each subset. Clones were read by immunoSEQ multiplex PCR, and TCRdb kept only the in-frame ones, dropping some. Counted here are some 700,000 clones, 90% occurring once; the ten biggest clones make up 34%. Looked up from germline, CDR1 is SEHNR and CDR2 is FQNEAQ (reference sequence). V lost 1 base and J 4 bases, leaving 4 bases between the germline ends. The CDR3 is 12 residues long. Regarding the study as a whole: Naive CD4 clonotypes were shared across a handful of donors at about 5%.

The chain uses TRBV7-9 and TRBJ2-5; D is unresolved. The source of this sequence is a man in his late teens or twenties in good health. Some clones in this sample may be carry-over from other donors' samples. Sequencing input: memory CD8+ T cells from PBMCs. As for subset: CD45RO+ cells pooled with CCR7-negative TemRA cells. The CDR3 spells CASSLVRETQYF. The CDR3 DNA reads as TGTGCCAGCAGCTTAGTAAGAGAGACCCAGTACTTC.